The rows below give T cell receptor beta chains drawn from one sample of a study of immune evolution from preneoplasia to lung adenocarcinoma. Produced via immunoSEQ multiplex PCR; TCRdb's table is partial and in-frame only. This sample has approximately 3,000 clones; 73% occur once, and the top ten carry 10%. Sequenced material: FFPE minimally invasive lung adenocarcinoma tissue. Receptor source: a person aged 60 to 85 with lung adenocarcinoma. CDR3s include the opening cysteine and the closing phenylalanine or tryptophan. Fields, in order: CDR3 length, V gene, J gene, CDR3 protein.

14	TRBV30	.	CAWSVLHRSYEQYF
13	TRBV28	TRBJ1-5	CASSLGKNQPQHF
13	TRBV19	TRBJ2-1	CASSKHSYNEQFF
18	TRBV18	TRBJ2-1	CASSPYPAPGTAYNEQFF
14	TRBV5-4	TRBJ2-7	CASSLEGGTYEQYF
16	TRBV27	TRBJ2-3	CASRLGLAGGTDTQYF
11	TRBV6-4	TRBJ2-7	CASKLGDEQYF
13	TRBV6-5	TRBJ1-2	CASSSGPSYGYTF
12	TRBV13	TRBJ2-1	CASQRTVNEQFF
13	TRBV11-3	TRBJ2-1	CASREDSYNEQFF
14	TRBV11-1	TRBJ2-1	CASSLAGERVEQFF
14	TRBV5-5	TRBJ2-7	CASSLYVGTYEQYF
14	TRBV29-1	TRBJ2-1	CSVLLIRGVGEQFF
12	TRBV4-1	TRBJ2-7	CASSQDWGEQYF
14	TRBV6-6	TRBJ2-2	CASSYASIDGELFF
15	TRBV7-3	TRBJ2-3	CASSLSGMGTDTQYF
11	TRBV30	TRBJ1-2	CARLGVHGYTF
14	TRBV29-1	TRBJ2-3	CSAKAGGPTDTQYF
15	TRBV5-1	TRBJ1-5	CASSLGTVSNQPQHF
20	TRBV29-1	TRBJ2-5	CSAENSSMIPANQRRETQYF
16	TRBV7-9	TRBJ2-5	CASSLGAGGRQETQYF
19	TRBV7-8	TRBJ2-3	CASSLVFGQGAPFTDTQYF
13	TRBV4-1	TRBJ2-2	CASSQDTRRELFF
17	TRBV15	TRBJ2-4	CATSRDLSGVAKNIQYF
15	TRBV30	TRBJ1-4	CAWSVGSLPEEKLFF